This T cell receptor (beta chain) stems from a study of cytomegalovirus exposure and HLA in healthy donors. Findings of the study overall: Later on, analysis showed that most CMV-associated TCR beta chains appeared to be HLA-restricted.

This clone occurred once. Antigen: not known. The PCR ran on 60 Vbeta and 13 Jbeta primers. Sequencing used immunoSEQ multiplex PCR; TCRdb keeps in-frame clones, though not all of them. This table has 150,000 to 200,000 clones, approximately 79% appearing once. Material for sequencing was PBMCs. The receptor's source is a man in his fifties or sixties in good health and CMV-seronegative.

CDR3 DNA: TGTGCCAGCACCTACCGGGGAGATACGCAGTATTTT. The encoded protein is CASTYRGDTQYF. The V gene is TRBV2, the J gene TRBJ2-3, with a weak D call TRBD2 (5 bases). V was pared by 7 bases and J by 5 bases, with 10 bases between. Germline values: CDR1 SNHLY, CDR2 FYNNEI. The CDR3 totals 12 residues.